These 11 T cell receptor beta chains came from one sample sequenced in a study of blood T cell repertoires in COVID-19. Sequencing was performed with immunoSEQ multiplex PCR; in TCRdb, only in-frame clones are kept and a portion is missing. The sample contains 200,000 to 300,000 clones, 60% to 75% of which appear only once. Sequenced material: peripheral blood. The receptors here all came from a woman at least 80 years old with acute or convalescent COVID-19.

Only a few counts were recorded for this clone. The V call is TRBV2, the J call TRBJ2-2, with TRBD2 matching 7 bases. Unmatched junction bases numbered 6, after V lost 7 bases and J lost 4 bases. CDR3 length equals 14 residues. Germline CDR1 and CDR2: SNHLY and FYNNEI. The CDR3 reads CASKISGGTGELFF. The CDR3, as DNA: TGTGCCAGCAAAATCTCGGGGGGCACCGGGGAGCTGTTTTTT. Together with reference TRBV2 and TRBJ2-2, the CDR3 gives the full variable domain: EPEVTQTPSHQVTQMGQEVILRCVPISNHLYFYWYRQILGQKVEFLVSFYNNEISEKSEIFDDQFSVERPDGSNFTLKIRSTKLEDSAMYFCASKISGGTGELFFGEGSRLTVL.

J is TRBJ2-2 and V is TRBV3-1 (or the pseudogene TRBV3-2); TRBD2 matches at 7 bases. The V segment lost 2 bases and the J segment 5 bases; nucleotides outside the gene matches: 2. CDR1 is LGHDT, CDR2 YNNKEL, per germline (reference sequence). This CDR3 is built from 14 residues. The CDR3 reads CASSQSGGTGELFF. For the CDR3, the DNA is TGTGCCAGCAGCCAATCCGGGGGGACCGGGGAGCTGTTTTTT.

The CDR3 is CASGDTSNQPQHF. CDR3 DNA sequence: TGTGCCAGCGGGGACACAAGCAATCAGCCCCAGCATTTT. The chain is built from TRBV6-6 and TRBJ1-5; TRBD1 might be the D (6 bases). V was trimmed by 8 bases and J by 1 base, leaving 9 bases between them. This CDR3 is 13 amino acids long. The germline CDR1 and CDR2 sequences are MNHNY and SVGAGI (reference sequence).

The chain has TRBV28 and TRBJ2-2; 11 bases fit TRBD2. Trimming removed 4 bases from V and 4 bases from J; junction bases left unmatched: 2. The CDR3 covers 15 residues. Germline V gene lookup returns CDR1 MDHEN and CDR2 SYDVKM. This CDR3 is CASSSSGGITGELFF. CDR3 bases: TGTGCCAGCAGTTCTAGCGGGGGGATCACCGGGGAGCTGTTTTTT.

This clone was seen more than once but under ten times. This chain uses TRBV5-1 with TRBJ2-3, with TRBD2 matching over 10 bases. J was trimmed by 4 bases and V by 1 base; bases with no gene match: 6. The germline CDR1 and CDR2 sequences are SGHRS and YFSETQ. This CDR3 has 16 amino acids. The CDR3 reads CASSLSGLAFADTQYF. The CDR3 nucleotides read TGCGCCAGCAGCTTGTCGGGACTAGCGTTCGCAGATACGCAGTATTTT.

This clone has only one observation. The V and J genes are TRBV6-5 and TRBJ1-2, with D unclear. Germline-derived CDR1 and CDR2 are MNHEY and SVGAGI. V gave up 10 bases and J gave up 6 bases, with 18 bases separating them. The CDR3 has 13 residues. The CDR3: CATLGRGQNGYTF. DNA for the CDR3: TGTGCCACGCTCGGCAGAGGGCAGAATGGCTACACCTTC.

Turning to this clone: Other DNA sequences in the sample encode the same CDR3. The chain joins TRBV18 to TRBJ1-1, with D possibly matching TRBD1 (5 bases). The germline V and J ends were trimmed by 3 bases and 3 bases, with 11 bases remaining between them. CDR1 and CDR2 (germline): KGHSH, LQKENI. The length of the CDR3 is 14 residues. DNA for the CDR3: TGTGCCAGCTCACCCCAGGGTGGGGACACTGAAGCTTTCTTT. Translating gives CASSPQGGDTEAFF.

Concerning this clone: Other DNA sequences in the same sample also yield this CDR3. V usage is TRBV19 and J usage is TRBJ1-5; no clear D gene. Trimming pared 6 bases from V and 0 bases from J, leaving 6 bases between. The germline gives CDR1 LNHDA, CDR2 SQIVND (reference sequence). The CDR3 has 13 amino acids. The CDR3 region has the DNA TGTGCCAGTAGCGGAGGTAGCAATCAGCCCCAGCATTTT. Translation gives CASSGGSNQPQHF. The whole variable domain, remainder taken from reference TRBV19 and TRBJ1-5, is DGGITQSPKYLFRKEGQNVTLSCEQNLNHDAMYWYRQDPGQGLRLIYYSQIVNDFQKGDIAEGYSVSREKKESFPLTVTSAQKNPTAFYLCASSGGSNQPQHFGDGTRLSIL.

CDR3 in amino acids: CASSLQGKNTGELFF. The CDR3 DNA follows: TGCGCCAGCAGCTTGCAGGGTAAAAACACCGGGGAGCTGTTTTTT. The genes are TRBV5-1 and TRBJ2-2, with D perhaps TRBD1 (5 bases). V was shortened by 1 base and J by 2 bases, with 9 bases between the two germline ends. Per germline, CDR1 SGHRS and CDR2 YFSETQ. The CDR3 runs 15 residues.

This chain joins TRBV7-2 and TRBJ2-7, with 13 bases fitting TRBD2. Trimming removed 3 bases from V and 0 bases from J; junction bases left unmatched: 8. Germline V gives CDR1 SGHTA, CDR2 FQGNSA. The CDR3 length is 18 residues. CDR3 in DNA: TGTGCCAGCAGCTTGAGAACTAGCGGGAGGGGGAGCTCCTACGAGCAGTACTTC. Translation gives CASSLRTSGRGSSYEQYF.

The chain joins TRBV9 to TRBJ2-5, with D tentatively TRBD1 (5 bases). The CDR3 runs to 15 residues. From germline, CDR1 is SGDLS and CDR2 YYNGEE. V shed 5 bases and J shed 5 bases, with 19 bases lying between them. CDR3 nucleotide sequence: TGTGCCAGCAGTCCGGCTATGGGGCCGGGTGAGACCCAGTACTTC. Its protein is CASSPAMGPGETQYF.